Sequencing of this T cell receptor (beta chain) was carried out in a study of T cell responses to AZD1222 COVID-19 vaccine (dated by TCRdb to the early 2020s). Looking at the study overall: AZD1222 recipients with second doses at about 4 weeks or about 12 weeks were pooled, because spike-specific TCR depth and breadth did not differ between schedules. A total of around 240 trial participants underwent TCR sequencing, of whom around 200 received two doses of AZD1222 and roughly 25 received two doses of the MenACWY control vaccine. Trial participants were enrolled into age subgroups of 18-55, 56-69 and 70-plus years, which contained around 150, 29 and 61 TCR-sequenced participants, respectively.

In the paper's terms, the time point label means: baseline before first vaccination. Vaccinee samples were obtained from the UK trials COV001 and COV002, which included a single-blind randomized controlled phase 2/3 trial of AZD1222 (ChAdOx1 nCoV-19) in healthy adults. For TCRbeta chain sequencing, PBMC samples were collected from trial participants at day 0 and at day 28 after the second dose. Study-wide conclusions, independent of this receptor: Only a handful of AZD1222 recipients were SARS-CoV-2 seropositive at baseline, limiting conclusions about previously exposed vaccinees. After two AZD1222 doses, spike-specific TCR breadth and depth were significantly higher than at day 0 and than in MenACWY recipients. Participants were mostly white British, with more females than males. The authors suggested clonal diversity may have been underestimated. Nearly half of unique spike-specific TCRs reportedly recognized epitopes outside regions mutated in the B.1.351 and B.1.1.7 variants. Because no day 14 peak-response samples were available, the repertoires could be characterized only after the peak T cell response. CD4 TCRs associated with the vaccine covered the entire spike protein, and the dominant responses were in regions 160-218 and 743-854. In the small 56-69-year group, the increase in depth fell short of significance, most likely because of low power.

This clone was seen more than once but under ten times. The antigen it recognizes is unknown. No per-base quality is available; no much larger clone lies one base away. The germline V gene specifies SGHDT as CDR1 and YYEEEE as CDR2. The germline V and J ends show losses of 4 bases and 3 bases respectively, and no gene match explains 7 bases of the junction. The CDR3 goes from the cysteine to the phenylalanine over 15 residues. The CDR3 DNA has 45 bases and is translated from base 1. The CDR3 regions of human TCRbeta chains were subjected to immunosequencing. The source study handled its data this way. Repertoire TCRs were matched against a reference library of SARS-CoV-2-specific TCRs generated with the MIRA antigen-specificity platform. Breadth meant the fraction of unique TCRs that were SARS-CoV-2-associated, whereas depth meant the fraction of total T cells that were SARS-CoV-2-associated. Using the MIRA data, each spike-specific TCR was assigned both to the spike region to which the TCR was reactive and to a CD4 or CD8 class. Log10-transformed breadth and depth values were compared by one-way ANOVA with Sidak's multiple comparisons tests. TCRdb took this table from immuneACCESS and kept in-frame rearrangements with V and J called. Such tables lack part of the clones; where checked against another copy, unresolved V genes explain under half of the gap, and the rest is unexplained. From that table come the V and J calls and clone size; the DNA was used to work out D and trimming. A total of about 84,000 clones appear in this sample, approximately 90% of them only once. Approximately 1.5% of the sample is in the top ten clones.

The receptor chain draws on TRBV5-6 and TRBJ2-1, with 7 bases matching TRBD2. The sample in question was peripheral blood, obtained on day 0 of AZD1222 vaccination. The TCR sequence derives from an adult in good health. The bases are TGTGCCAGCAGCCACGGGGACTACCTCTACAATGAGCAGTTCTTC. The translation is CASSHGDYLYNEQFF.